This TCR beta chain came from a study of blood T cell repertoires in COVID-19. At the level of the study: Donors in the United States, Italy and Spain gave samples during acute or convalescent COVID-19. T cells, B-cell-depleted T cells, or PBMCs provided the cDNA or gDNA that served as material.

Germline values: CDR1 SNHLY, CDR2 FYNNEI. The CDR3 spans 14 residues. Trimming at V came to 6 bases and at J to 2 bases, leaving 6 bases not matched to a gene. As handled by the study authors: Amplification with reference gene primers provided the estimates of nucleated cell counts. Assay used: immunoSEQ multiplex PCR; TCRdb lists only in-frame clones, some missing. V and J calls and clone size are copied from that table; D and trimming were computed from the DNA. The sample includes nearly 300,000 clones, about nine tenths seen only once; the top ten take roughly 6.9%. This receptor was obtained from a woman under 40 who had recovered from COVID-19. V is TRBV2 and J is TRBJ2-5, with 7 positions matching TRBD2. Specimen: peripheral blood. The CDR3 here is CASRAGFLQETQYF. CDR3 in DNA: TGTGCCAGCAGAGCGGGGTTTCTTCAAGAGACCCAGTACTTC. Using reference TRBV2 and TRBJ2-5 for the parts outside the CDR3, the full variable domain is EPEVTQTPSHQVTQMGQEVILRCVPISNHLYFYWYRQILGQKVEFLVSFYNNEISEKSEIFDDQFSVERPDGSNFTLKIRSTKLEDSAMYFCASRAGFLQETQYFGPGTRLLVL.